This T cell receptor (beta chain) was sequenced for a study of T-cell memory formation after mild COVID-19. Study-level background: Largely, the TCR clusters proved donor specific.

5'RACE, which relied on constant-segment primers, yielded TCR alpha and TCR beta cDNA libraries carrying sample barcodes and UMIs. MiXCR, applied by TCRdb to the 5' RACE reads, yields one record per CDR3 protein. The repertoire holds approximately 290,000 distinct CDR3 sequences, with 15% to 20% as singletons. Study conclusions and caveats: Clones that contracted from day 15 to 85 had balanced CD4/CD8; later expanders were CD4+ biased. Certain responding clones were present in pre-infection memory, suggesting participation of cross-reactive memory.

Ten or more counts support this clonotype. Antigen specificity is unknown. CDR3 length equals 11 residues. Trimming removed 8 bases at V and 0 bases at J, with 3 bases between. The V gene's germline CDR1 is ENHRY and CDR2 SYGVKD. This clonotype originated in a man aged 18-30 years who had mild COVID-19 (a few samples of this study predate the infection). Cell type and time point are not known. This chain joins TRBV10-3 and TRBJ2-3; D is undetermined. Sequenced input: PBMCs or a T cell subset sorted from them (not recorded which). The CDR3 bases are TGTGCCATCCGGAGCACAGATACGCAGTATTTT. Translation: CAIRSTDTQYF.